This T cell receptor beta chain comes out of a study of immune heterogeneity within non-small cell lung tumors (dated by TCRdb to between 2017 and 2018). Looking at the study overall: By histology, the tumors included fewer than 11 non-squamous carcinomas, a few squamous cell carcinomas and 1 tumor not otherwise specified. Whole-exome sequencing, RNA-seq and TCR beta repertoire sequencing were combined for multiple spatially distinct regions from each NSCLC tumor so that intratumoral immune heterogeneity could be examined. TCR repertoire analysis included roughly 60 tumor loci from approximately 15 patients, whereas transcriptome data included only 40 or so loci from around eleven patients. For mutant peptides 8 to 11 amino acids long, netMHCpan-3.0 predicted neoantigen binding to the HLA alleles of each patient. Findings and caveats that apply to the study as a whole: A statistically significant but moderate positive correlation (R about 0.34) was observed between local T-cell repertoire clonality and local tumor mutational burden. Within a given patient, the same dominant CDR3B clonotypes showed up repeatedly across loci, although different tumor locations also carried unique high-frequency clones. For the most part, high-frequency TCR beta clonotypes differed from one individual patient to another.

The TCR beta CDR3 region was amplified with a multiplex PCR system whose first round ran for approximately 10 cycles using 32 V-gene forward primers and 13 J-gene reverse primers. The first PCR round used a QIAGEN Multiplex PCR Kit, and the primer sequences were filed in Chinese patent CN105087789A. In a second PCR round, Illumina universal primers were added with the Phusion High-Fidelity PCR Kit. Sequencing of the TCR libraries was done on the Illumina HiSeq X Ten platform in paired-end mode with a 151 bp read length. Per the authors' processing: Reads lacking multiplex PCR primers were removed with Cutadapt, read pairs were merged with PEAR, and CDR3 regions were called with MiXCR default settings. Shannon entropy measured repertoire diversity, while clonality was calculated as one minus the Shannon entropy divided by the ln of the count of productive unique sequences. A clonotype counted as a dominant or high-frequency T-cell clone when its frequency was 0.5% or higher. Through fastp at Q25 and MiXCR, TCRdb rebuilt clones from the public reads, retaining in-frame beta chains. Every entry covers one CDR3 protein and lists the most common genes and DNA from its rows. TCRdb's processing, not the authors', yielded these V and J calls. The sample table contains 2,500 to 3,000 distinct CDR3 sequences; only one count was recorded for approximately 26% of them. 15% to 20% of the sample rests with the top ten.

From cysteine to phenylalanine, the CDR3 is 13 amino acids long. Only the CDR3 portion is preserved as DNA: 39 bases, with reading frame beginning at the first base. V and J are truncated by 3 bases and 9 bases respectively, leaving an intervening sequence of 12 bases. The CDR1 and CDR2 encoded by the germline V gene are MNHNS and SASEGT. Relative to its sample, this clonotype is medium-sized (0.01 to 0.1%). No cognate antigen has been identified for it. No much larger clonotype is one base removed from it; base qualities were not supplied. Genomic DNA extracted from bulk tumor tissue served as TCR template, with 600 ng gDNA amplified per sample. During surgery, multiple biopsies were taken from each primary tumor, with sampling sites spaced as far apart as possible within the tumor mass. The study cohort was described as untreated, and the patients were newly diagnosed NSCLC cases having curative surgery. The samples came from about 16 patients with newly diagnosed non-small cell lung cancer who were having surgery intended to be curative. The resected tumor masses were reviewed by two independent pathologists. Sequencing was performed only on DNA and RNA samples of high quality.

The sample comprised lung tumor tissue. The receptor was isolated from a man aged 60 to 75 with non-small cell lung cancer. The chain couples TRBV6-1 to TRBJ2-1, with TRBD2 perhaps the D gene, on 6 matching bases. The nucleotide sequence reads TGTGCCAGCAGTGACCTCGGGACTTTTGAGCAGTTCTTC. This yields the protein CASSDLGTFEQFF.